Presented here are 8 T cell receptor beta chains from one specimen sequenced in a study of T cells in Graves' hyperthyroidism and ophthalmopathy. TCR beta CDR3 sequences were amplified from RNA transcripts. With the HTBI primer set, the TCR CDR3 went through a first round of RT-PCR. Each CDR3 protein gets one entry after TCRdb re-called the multiplex PCR reads with MiXCR. The repertoire includes roughly 250,000 distinct CDR3 sequences, 16% of them detected once, and 25% to 30% sits in the top ten. The sequencing input was blood. These receptors were obtained from a woman aged 18-29 years with Graves' ophthalmopathy.

This clonotype was seen repeatedly, ten times or more. The V call is TRBV24-1, the J call TRBJ2-5; the D gene could be TRBD1 or TRBD2 (5 bases each). The CDR3 covers 15 residues. V lost 4 bases and J lost 3, with 14 bases in between. Germline CDR1 reads KGHDR; CDR2 reads SFDVKD. The CDR3 sequence: CATSDQAGTEETQYF. The DNA of the CDR3 is TGTGCCACCAGTGACCAAGCCGGGACGGAAGAGACCCAGTACTTC.

This clonotype was found many times. This chain uses TRBV7-6 with TRBJ2-2, with 9 bases identical to TRBD2. This CDR3 has 18 residues. Trimming at V came to 0 bases and at J to 0 bases, leaving 5 bases not matched to a gene. Germline loops: CDR1 SGHVS, CDR2 FNYEAQ. CDR3 coding DNA: TGTGCCAGCAGCTTAGCGCCAGCGGGGGGACCGAACACCGGGGAGCTGTTTTTT. Its protein is CASSLAPAGGPNTGELFF.

Turning to this clonotype: This may arise from a read error, as a much more abundant clone is one base away. The CDR3 loop is CASSLFAANYGYTF. The CDR3 nucleotides read TGTGCCAGCAGCTTATTCGCGGCTAACTATGGCTACACCTTC. J is TRBJ1-2 and V is TRBV7-8; no clear D. Per the germline V gene, CDR1 is SGHVS and CDR2 is FQNEAQ. V lost 2 bases, J lost 0 bases, and 7 bases lay in between. The CDR3 totals 14 residues.

This clonotype was counted a few times. This chain joins TRBV6-4 and TRBJ2-3; 10 bases match TRBD2. Per germline, CDR1 MRHNA and CDR2 SNTAGT. The CDR3 sequence is 16 residues long. The V and J ends lost 0 bases and 1 base, in that order; junction bases with no gene match: 1. This chain's CDR3 is CASSDSGTSGTDTQYF. DNA for the CDR3: TGTGCCAGCAGTGACTCCGGGACTAGCGGCACAGATACGCAGTATTTT.

As for this clonotype: A much larger clone lies one base from this, so it may be a read error. The J gene is TRBJ1-2, the V gene TRBV7-9, with a weak D call TRBD1 (6 bases). Germline V lookup: CDR1 SEHNR, CDR2 FQNEAQ (reference sequence). The CDR3 length is 15 residues. CDR3 DNA sequence: TGTGCCAGCAGCTTAGAAGTCGCAGGGGTGGATGGCTACGCCTTC. This gives the protein CASSLEVAGVDGYAF.

A note on this clonotype: A much larger clone differs from this one at a single base, so this may be a read error. The genes are TRBV7-9 and TRBJ2-2; TRBD2 matches 12 bases. Germline CDR1 and CDR2: SEHNR and FQNEAQ (reference sequence). The CDR3 consists of 16 residues. The CDR3 region is CASSPSSGRAHGGLFF. The DNA of the CDR3 is TGTGCCAGCAGCCCTTCTAGCGGGAGGGCCCACGGGGGGCTGTTTTTT.

At least ten counts were recorded for this clonotype. The chain couples TRBV4-2 to TRBJ1-6, with 8 bases that match TRBD1. The junction had 13 bases not matched to a gene; V was cut back by 5 bases and J by 10 bases. Looked up from germline, CDR1 is LGHNA and CDR2 is YNFKEQ. This CDR3 comprises 16 residues. CDR3 region: CASSLGRGRDGSPLHF. In DNA form, the CDR3 reads TGTGCCAGCAGCTTAGGCAGGGGGCGAGATGGATCACCCCTCCACTTT.

This clonotype has a count of ten or more. CDR3: CASSFKKDRYNEQYF. The CDR3 nucleotides are TGTGCCAGCAGCTTTAAAAAGGACAGATACAACGAGCAGTACTTC. This chain uses TRBV11-3 with TRBJ2-7; D is perhaps TRBD1 (6 bases). Germline CDR1 and CDR2: SGHNT and YENEEA. V dropped 3 bases and J dropped 5 bases, with 17 bases sitting between them. The CDR3 is 15 amino acids.